This is a list of T cell receptor beta chains from one sample in a study of blood T cell repertoires in COVID-19. Repertoires were generated with immunoSEQ multiplex PCR, while TCRdb's copy carries only in-frame clones and drops some. The sample lists fewer than 80,000 clones, 86% seen once, with 1.5% to 2.5% in the top ten. Specimen: peripheral blood. These receptors were obtained from a man aged 30 to 39 with acute or convalescent COVID-19. CDR3s include the opening cysteine and the closing phenylalanine or tryptophan. A D gene is named only where the DNA matches it firmly. For some rows the clone size is stated as once, few or many, or as a class when expanded; others skip it.

clone size	J gene	D gene	V gene	CDR3 protein	CDR3 DNA
NA	TRBJ2-3	NA	TRBV5-1	CASSLTGGSTDTQYF	TGCGCCAGCAGCTTGACGGGGGGCAGCACAGATACGCAGTATTTT
NA	TRBJ1-2	TRBD1	TRBV5-1	CASSRTGQGGGYTF	TGCGCCAGCAGCCGGACCGGACAGGGCGGAGGCTACACCTTC
NA	TRBJ2-3	TRBD1	TRBV29-1	CSIRQGGYSSTDTQYF	TGCAGCATCCGACAGGGGGGCTACTCTAGCACAGATACGCAGTATTTT
NA	TRBJ2-1	TRBD2	TRBV11-2	CASSLTSGSGRTYEQFF	TGTGCCAGCAGCCTCACCTCAGGCAGCGGGAGGACCTATGAGCAGTTCTTC
NA	TRBJ1-2	TRBD1	TRBV4-2	CASSQDTPGQGYYGYTF	TGTGCCAGCAGCCAAGATACCCCGGGACAGGGATACTATGGCTACACCTTC
NA	TRBJ1-1	NA	TRBV9	CASSVGGIGSMNTEAFF	TGTGCCAGCAGCGTAGGCGGAATTGGCAGTATGAACACTGAAGCTTTCTTT
NA	TRBJ1-1	NA	TRBV3-1/TRBV3-2	CASSQSEMNTEAFF	TGTGCCAGCAGCCAATCCGAGATGAACACTGAAGCTTTCTTT
NA	TRBJ1-6	NA	TRBV5-1	CASSLGESSYNSPLHF	TGCGCCAGCAGCTTGGGCGAGAGCTCCTATAATTCACCCCTCCACTTT
NA	TRBJ1-2	TRBD1	TRBV5-1	CASSLVQGSYGYTF	TGCGCCAGCAGCTTGGTACAGGGGAGCTATGGCTACACCTTC
NA	TRBJ2-3	TRBD1	TRBV7-9	CASSSRDRRPDTQYF	TGTGCCAGCAGCTCCCGGGACAGGCGCCCAGATACGCAGTATTTT
few	TRBJ2-5	NA	TRBV10-3	CAISEVEGRETQYF	TGTGCCATCAGTGAAGTAGAGGGTAGAGAGACCCAGTACTTC
NA	TRBJ2-7	NA	TRBV4-2	CASSRAGRRSEQYF	TGTGCCAGCAGCCGCGCGGGGAGGAGATCCGAGCAGTACTTC
NA	TRBJ2-3	TRBD2	TRBV5-5	CASSSRTSGAPSTDTQYF	TGTGCCAGCAGCTCCCGGACTAGCGGGGCCCCTAGCACAGATACGCAGTATTTT
NA	TRBJ1-2	TRBD1	TRBV6-6	CASSGTGEIDGYTF	TGTGCCAGCAGTGGAACAGGGGAGATAGATGGCTACACCTTC
NA	TRBJ2-2	NA	TRBV18	CASSQTKGSTGELFF	TGTGCCAGCTCACAAACGAAAGGGAGCACCGGGGAGCTGTTTTTT
NA	TRBJ1-4	NA	TRBV5-8	CASSLSLRATNEKLFF	TGTGCCAGCAGCTTATCGTTACGGGCAACTAATGAAAAACTGTTTTTT
once	TRBJ1-5	NA	TRBV29-1	CSAVQELNQPQHF	TGCAGCGCCGTACAGGAACTCAATCAGCCCCAGCATTTT
NA	TRBJ1-2	NA	TRBV19	CASSLNPRANYGYTF	TGTGCCAGTAGTCTCAACCCAAGAGCTAACTATGGCTACACCTTC
NA	TRBJ1-4	TRBD1	TRBV6-5	CASSPGGLGEKLFF	TGTGCCAGCAGTCCAGGGGGTTTAGGCGAAAAACTGTTTTTT
once	TRBJ1-6	NA	TRBV5-1	CASSLADRARNSPLHF	TGCGCCAGCAGCTTGGCCGACAGAGCTCGGAATTCACCCCTCCACTTT
NA	TRBJ2-3	TRBD1	TRBV18	CASSHGTEKRDTDTQYF	TGTGCCAGCTCCCACGGGACAGAAAAACGAGACACAGATACGCAGTATTTT
NA	TRBJ1-1	TRBD1	TRBV6-6	CASSTRDRHSEAFF	TGTGCCAGCAGTACCCGGGACAGACACTCTGAAGCTTTCTTT